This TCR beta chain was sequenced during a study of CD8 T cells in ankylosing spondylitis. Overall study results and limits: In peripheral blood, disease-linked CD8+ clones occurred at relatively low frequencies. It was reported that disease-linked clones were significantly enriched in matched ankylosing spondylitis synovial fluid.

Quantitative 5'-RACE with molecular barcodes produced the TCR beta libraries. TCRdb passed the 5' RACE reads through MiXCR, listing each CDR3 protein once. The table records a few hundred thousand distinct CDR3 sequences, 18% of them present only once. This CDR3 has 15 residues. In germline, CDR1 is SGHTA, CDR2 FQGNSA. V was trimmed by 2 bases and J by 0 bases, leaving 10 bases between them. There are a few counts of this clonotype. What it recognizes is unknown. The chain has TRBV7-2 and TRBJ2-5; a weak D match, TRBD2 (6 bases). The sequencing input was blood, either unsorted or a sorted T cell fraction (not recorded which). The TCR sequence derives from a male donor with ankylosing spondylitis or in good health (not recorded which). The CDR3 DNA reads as TGTGCCAGCAGCTTAATGGGGGGATACCAAGAGACCCAGTACTTC. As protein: CASSLMGGYQETQYF. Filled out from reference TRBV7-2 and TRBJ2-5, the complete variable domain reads GAGVSQSPSNKVTEKGKDVELRCDPISGHTALYWYRQSLGQGLEFLIYFQGNSAPDKSGLPSDRFSAERTGGSVSTLTIQRTQQEDSAVYLCASSLMGGYQETQYFGPGTRLLVL.